The subject of this entry is one T cell receptor beta chain. Its antigen remains unknown. The data stem from a study of cytomegalovirus exposure and HLA in healthy donors. This PCR relied on a set of 60 Vbeta primers and 13 Jbeta primers. TCRdb's table, derived via immunoSEQ multiplex PCR, lists solely in-frame clones and lacks some. This sample has around 97,000 clones, with roughly four fifths found just once. Germline V CDR1 and CDR2: SGHKS, YYEKEE (reference sequence). This CDR3 comprises 13 residues. V was pared by 4 bases and J by 2 bases, with 9 bases between. Findings of the study overall: Investigators reported 150 to 200 TCR beta chains as tied to cytomegalovirus.

The sequenced sample consisted of PBMCs. This clonotype was sampled from a middle-aged man in good health and CMV-seronegative. This chain uses TRBV5-5 with TRBJ2-5; TRBD1 might be the D (5 bases). In DNA, the CDR3 is TGTGCCAGCAGCACGACAGTTCAAGAGACCCAGTACTTC. Protein product: CASSTTVQETQYF. The full variable domain, rest sourced from reference TRBV5-5 and TRBJ2-5, is DAGVTQSPTHLIKTRGQQVTLRCSPISGHKSVSWYQQVLGQGPQFIFQYYEKEERGRGNFPDRFSARQFPNYSSELNVNALLLGDSALYLCASSTTVQETQYFGPGTRLLVL.